Detailed here is one TCR beta chain. Its antigen is still unknown. Different DNA sequences within this sample yield the same CDR3. The sample comes from a study of lymphopenia after photon versus proton radiotherapy. Study-wide results and caveats: A bigger post-nadir fall in TCR diversity correlated inversely with survival time in deceased patients. After lymphocyte nadir, photon-treated repertoires showed oligoclonal expansion, especially CD8+ Temra. Relative stability marked proton patients; photon patients lost diversity and naive cells. Authors raise, but do not show, better survival with proton therapy.

Using immunoSEQ multiplex PCR, the repertoire was profiled, and TCRdb retains in-frame clones only, with some absent. The sample has 35,000 to 50,000 clones; approximately 80% are singletons. The sample in question was peripheral blood, obtained from a patient treated with proton-based radiotherapy. The receptor was isolated from a woman aged 70-85 years with pancreatic cancer.

In DNA form, the CDR3 reads TGTGCCAGTAGTGCAGTCCAGGGGTGGAGTGGCTACACCTTC. It translates to CASSAVQGWSGYTF. J is TRBJ1-2 and V is TRBV19; a weak D match, TRBD1 (6 bases). The germline V gene encodes CDR1 LNHDA and CDR2 SQIVND (reference sequence). V was trimmed by 5 bases and J by 7 bases, leaving 17 bases between them. This CDR3 comprises 14 residues.